The entry below describes one T cell receptor beta chain. Its antigen is not known. This CDR3 comprises 16 residues. Looked up from germline, CDR1 is ENHRY and CDR2 is SYGVKD. Trimming cost V 6 bases and J 5 bases; bases outside gene matches: 14. Assay: immunoSEQ multiplex PCR; the TCRdb copy retains only in-frame clones and omits some. The table shows approximately 38,000 clones, with approximately 85% occurring only once. The sample belongs to a study of PD-1 blockade in mismatch repair-deficient tumors. Turning to the study itself: Patients had some twelve mismatch repair-deficient cancer types, all previously treated and progressing.

Every patient had mismatch repair deficiency by PCR or immunohistochemistry. A few pembrolizumab responders had their TCRs sequenced. Regarding the study as a whole: Rapid post-treatment expansion, then contraction, generally preceding radiologic response, marked tumor-resident clones.

This sequence originates from an adult with mismatch repair-deficient cancer. This chain connects TRBV10-3 to TRBJ1-2; 8 bases agree with TRBD1. The sample was peripheral blood, taken 76 weeks after starting pembrolizumab. The CDR3 region is CAISPIGGTGVYGYTF. The CDR3 DNA is TGTGCCATCAGCCCCATCGGCGGGACAGGAGTTTATGGCTACACCTTC.